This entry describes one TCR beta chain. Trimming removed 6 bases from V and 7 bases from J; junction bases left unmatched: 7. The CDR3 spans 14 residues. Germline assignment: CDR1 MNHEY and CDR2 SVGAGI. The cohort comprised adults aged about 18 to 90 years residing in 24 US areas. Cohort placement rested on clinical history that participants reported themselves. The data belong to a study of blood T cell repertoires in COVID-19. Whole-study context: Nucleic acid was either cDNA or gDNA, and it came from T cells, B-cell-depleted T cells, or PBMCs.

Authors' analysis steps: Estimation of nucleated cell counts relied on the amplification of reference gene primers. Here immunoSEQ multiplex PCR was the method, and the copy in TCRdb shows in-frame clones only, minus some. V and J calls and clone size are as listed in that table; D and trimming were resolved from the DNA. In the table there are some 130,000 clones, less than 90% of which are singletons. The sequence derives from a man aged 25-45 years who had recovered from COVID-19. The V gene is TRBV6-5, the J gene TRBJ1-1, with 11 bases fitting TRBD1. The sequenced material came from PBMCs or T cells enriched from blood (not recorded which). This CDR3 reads CASSWTGGAGEAFF. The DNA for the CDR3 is TGTGCCAGCAGCTGGACAGGGGGCGCGGGTGAAGCTTTCTTT.